These T cell receptor beta chains were read from a single sample in a study of shared clonotypes between healthy human individuals. Measured with immunoSEQ multiplex PCR; TCRdb has only the in-frame clones, and not every one. The data show some 1,600,000 clones, with 95% to 99% seen just once and 0.4% to 0.55% held by the top ten. Sample: naive CD4+ T cells sorted from blood. These receptors all come from a man aged 30 to 39 in good health. CDR3s include the opening cysteine and the closing phenylalanine or tryptophan. D genes are given only for firm matches. Rows may omit the clone size; those that give it use once, few, many or a size class.

J gene,clone size,D gene,V gene,CDR3 protein,CDR3 DNA
TRBJ2-1,.,.,TRBV2,CASKRTASYNEQFF,TGTGCCAGCAAGAGGACAGCCTCCTACAATGAGCAGTTCTTC
TRBJ2-1,.,TRBD2,TRBV10-1,CASSTVGREENEQFF,TGCGCCAGCTCCACCGTCGGGAGGGAGGAGAATGAGCAGTTCTTC
TRBJ2-2,.,.,TRBV9,CASSVEGSATGELFF,TGTGCCAGCAGCGTAGAAGGGTCGGCCACCGGGGAGCTGTTTTTT
TRBJ2-7,.,.,TRBV18,CASSPGFNEQYF,TGTGCCAGCTCACCAGGTTTCAACGAGCAGTACTTC
TRBJ2-7,.,.,TRBV9,CASSVDQGTYEQYF,TGTGCCAGCAGCGTAGACCAGGGAACCTACGAGCAGTACTTC
TRBJ2-3,.,.,TRBV5-5,CASSFGETDTQYF,TGTGCCAGCAGCTTCGGCGAGACAGATACGCAGTATTTT
TRBJ2-2,.,TRBD1,TRBV9,CAGGQGVTGELFF,TGTGCCGGTGGGCAGGGGGTCACCGGGGAGCTGTTTTTT
TRBJ2-3,.,TRBD2,TRBV5-1,CASSYPGLAGVDTQYF,TGCGCCAGCAGCTACCCGGGACTAGCGGGAGTAGATACGCAGTATTTT
TRBJ1-5,.,.,TRBV10-2,CATAEPSNQPQHF,TGCGCCACCGCCGAGCCCAGCAATCAGCCCCAGCATTTT
TRBJ2-1,.,TRBD1,TRBV6-5,CASSYAGGLNEQFF,TGTGCCAGCAGTTACGCAGGGGGCTTGAATGAGCAGTTCTTC
TRBJ2-3,.,TRBD2,TRBV6-5,CASSKTSGGHTQYF,TGTGCCAGCAGTAAGACTAGCGGGGGTCATACGCAGTATTTT
TRBJ2-6,.,.,TRBV6-9,CASSGQDLRQSRANVLTF,TGTGCCAGCAGTGGGCAGGACTTACGACAAAGTCGGGCCAACGTCCTGACTTTC
TRBJ2-1,.,.,TRBV7-3,CASSLKAGRHNEQFF,TGTGCCAGCAGCTTAAAGGCGGGGCGGCACAATGAGCAGTTCTTC
TRBJ1-1,.,.,TRBV6-5,CASSYAPLGGTEAFF,TGTGCCAGCAGTTACGCTCCCCTCGGAGGCACTGAAGCTTTCTTT
TRBJ1-4,.,.,TRBV10-3,CAISESGSTEKLFF,TGTGCCATCAGTGAGTCAGGTAGTACTGAAAAACTGTTTTTT
TRBJ2-1,.,TRBD2,TRBV7-9,CASSLLAGGPNEQFF,TGTGCCAGCAGCCTTCTAGCGGGAGGGCCTAATGAGCAGTTCTTC
TRBJ1-1,.,.,TRBV5-1,CASSLGRGSMNTEAFF,TGCGCCAGCAGCTTGGGACGGGGCTCTATGAACACTGAAGCTTTCTTT
TRBJ2-7,.,TRBD1,TRBV7-8,CASSWGQGIYEQYF,TGTGCCAGCAGCTGGGGACAGGGTATCTACGAGCAGTACTTC
TRBJ1-4,.,.,TRBV5-1,CASSLYQGIGANEKLFF,TGCGCCAGCAGCTTGTATCAGGGTATTGGTGCTAATGAAAAACTGTTTTTT
TRBJ2-3,.,TRBD2,TRBV6-5,CASSYSGSGADTQYF,TGTGCCAGCAGTTATAGCGGGAGCGGGGCAGATACGCAGTATTTT
TRBJ2-3,.,TRBD1,TRBV5-4,CASSLGAGGRTDTQYF,TGTGCCAGCAGCTTGGGGGCAGGGGGTCGGACAGATACGCAGTATTTT
TRBJ2-2,.,TRBD2,TRBV5-1,CASSLPGLSNTGELFF,TGCGCCAGCAGTCTCCCGGGACTATCGAACACCGGGGAGCTGTTTTTT
TRBJ2-1,.,.,TRBV4-1,CASSQVMLPAVEQFF,TGCGCCAGCAGCCAAGTAATGTTACCCGCCGTGGAGCAGTTCTTC
TRBJ2-2,.,.,TRBV5-4,CASSFGLTRNTGELFF,TGTGCCAGCAGCTTTGGGCTAACCAGGAACACCGGGGAGCTGTTTTTT
TRBJ2-1,.,TRBD1,TRBV9,CASSVIGTVYNEQFF,TGTGCCAGCAGCGTCATCGGGACAGTCTACAATGAGCAGTTCTTC
TRBJ2-2,.,.,TRBV18,CASSPPSRTGELFF,TGTGCCAGCTCACCACCGTCTAGGACAGGGGAGCTGTTTTTT
TRBJ2-1,.,TRBD1,TRBV28,CASSLPGQYNEQFF,TGTGCCAGCAGTTTACCGGGACAGTACAATGAGCAGTTCTTC
TRBJ2-2,.,.,TRBV9,CASSVIGSTANTGELFF,TGTGCCAGCAGCGTAATAGGTTCGACAGCGAACACCGGGGAGCTGTTTTTT
TRBJ2-7,.,TRBD2,TRBV7-2,CASSSTWASGRNEQYF,TGTGCCAGCAGCTCCACGTGGGCTAGCGGGAGGAACGAGCAGTACTTC
TRBJ2-3,.,.,TRBV18,CASSPRAGTDTQYF,TGTGCCAGCTCACCTAGGGCAGGCACAGATACGCAGTATTTT
TRBJ1-4,once,.,TRBV28,CASSSHPGQAQNEKLFF,TGTGCCAGCAGTTCACACCCGGGACAAGCCCAAAATGAAAAACTGTTTTTT
TRBJ2-3,.,.,TRBV5-1,CASSKLGSGTDTQYF,TGCGCCAGCAGCAAACTAGGCTCTGGCACAGATACGCAGTATTTT
TRBJ2-1,.,TRBD2,TRBV18,CASSHGGDEQFF,TGTGCCAGCTCACATGGGGGGGATGAGCAGTTCTTC
TRBJ2-7,.,.,TRBV29-1,CSVEARSEQYF,TGCAGCGTTGAGGCCCGAAGCGAGCAGTACTTC
TRBJ2-1,.,.,TRBV5-1,CASSALIDRFSYNEQFF,TGCGCCAGCAGCGCTCTAATCGACAGGTTTTCCTACAATGAGCAGTTCTTC
TRBJ2-5,.,.,TRBV2,CARGYQETQYF,TGTGCCAGAGGATACCAAGAGACCCAGTACTTC
TRBJ2-1,.,.,TRBV7-2,CASSLGPAQSSYNEQFF,TGTGCCAGCAGCTTAGGGCCAGCACAGAGCTCCTACAATGAGCAGTTCTTC
TRBJ2-2,.,.,TRBV18,CASSPIPSNTGELFF,TGTGCCAGCTCACCAATCCCCTCGAACACCGGGGAGCTGTTTTTT
TRBJ2-7,.,.,TRBV30,CAWSVLRGRSRYEQYF,TGTGCCTGGAGTGTACTAAGGGGAAGATCGAGGTACGAGCAGTACTTC
TRBJ2-5,.,TRBD2,TRBV2,CASTPEAGVVETQYF,TGTGCCAGCACGCCTGAAGCGGGAGTGGTAGAGACCCAGTACTTC
TRBJ1-5,.,.,TRBV7-9,CASSLAQGPLPSQHF,TGTGCCAGCAGCTTAGCGCAGGGGCCCCTTCCCTCCCAGCATTTT
TRBJ2-7,once,.,TRBV19,CASSAWTGTYEQYF,TGTGCCAGTAGTGCCTGGACGGGTACCTACGAGCAGTACTTC
TRBJ1-1,.,.,TRBV5-8,CASMWVMWTEAFF,TGTGCCAGCATGTGGGTTATGTGGACTGAAGCTTTCTTT
TRBJ2-1,.,.,TRBV19,CASTPYTWTTLGNEQFF,TGTGCCAGTACTCCTTATACTTGGACCACCCTCGGGAATGAGCAGTTCTTC
TRBJ1-2,.,.,TRBV28,CASSLPGSRNYGYTF,TGTGCCAGCAGTCTTCCGGGATCGAGAAACTATGGCTACACCTTC
TRBJ2-3,.,TRBD2,TRBV29-1,CSVSSGRVGDTQYF,TGCAGCGTCTCTAGCGGGAGGGTTGGAGATACGCAGTATTTT
TRBJ1-5,.,.,TRBV27,CASSLSRGSNQPQHF,TGTGCCAGCAGTTTATCTCGGGGGAGCAATCAGCCCCAGCATTTT
TRBJ2-7,.,.,TRBV11-3,CASSLGGFEGTENEQYF,TGTGCCAGCAGCTTAGGGGGATTTGAGGGAACGGAAAACGAGCAGTACTTC
TRBJ2-7,once,.,TRBV15,CATSREQERYEQYF,TGTGCCACCAGCAGAGAACAGGAAAGGTACGAGCAGTACTTC
TRBJ2-5,.,.,TRBV29-1,CSAPESGEETQYF,TGCAGCGCACCGGAGAGCGGCGAAGAGACCCAGTACTTC
TRBJ2-7,.,TRBD1,TRBV11-3,CASSLGQVGLNEQYF,TGTGCCAGCAGCCTGGGACAGGTGGGTTTGAACGAGCAGTACTTC
TRBJ2-7,.,.,TRBV6-1,CASSEGEQYF,TGTGCCAGCAGTGAAGGGGAGCAGTACTTC
TRBJ1-3,.,TRBD1,TRBV10-3,CATEFDRGHTIYF,TGTGCCACCGAGTTCGACAGGGGACACACCATATATTTT
TRBJ2-2,.,.,TRBV7-3,CASSPNGAGELFF,TGTGCCAGCAGCCCAAACGGGGCCGGGGAGCTGTTTTTT
TRBJ2-7,.,.,TRBV19,CASSIVEGNEQYF,TGTGCCAGTAGTATAGTGGAAGGGAACGAGCAGTACTTC
TRBJ1-1,.,.,TRBV21-1,CASNLDREWSWNTEAFF,TGTGCCAGCAACTTAGACAGGGAATGGTCTTGGAACACTGAAGCTTTCTTT
TRBJ2-7,.,.,TRBV5-4,CASSFDGGSYEQYF,TGTGCCAGCAGCTTCGACGGAGGGTCCTACGAGCAGTACTTC
TRBJ2-1,.,.,TRBV19,CASSSTTRYNEQFF,TGTGCCAGTAGTTCCACGACTAGATACAATGAGCAGTTCTTC
TRBJ2-2,.,.,TRBV7-2,CASSRAPGSTGELFF,TGTGCCAGCAGCCGGGCCCCCGGGAGCACCGGGGAGCTGTTTTTT
TRBJ1-5,.,.,TRBV7-9,CASSLEWGQPQHF,TGTGCCAGCAGCTTAGAATGGGGTCAGCCCCAGCATTTT